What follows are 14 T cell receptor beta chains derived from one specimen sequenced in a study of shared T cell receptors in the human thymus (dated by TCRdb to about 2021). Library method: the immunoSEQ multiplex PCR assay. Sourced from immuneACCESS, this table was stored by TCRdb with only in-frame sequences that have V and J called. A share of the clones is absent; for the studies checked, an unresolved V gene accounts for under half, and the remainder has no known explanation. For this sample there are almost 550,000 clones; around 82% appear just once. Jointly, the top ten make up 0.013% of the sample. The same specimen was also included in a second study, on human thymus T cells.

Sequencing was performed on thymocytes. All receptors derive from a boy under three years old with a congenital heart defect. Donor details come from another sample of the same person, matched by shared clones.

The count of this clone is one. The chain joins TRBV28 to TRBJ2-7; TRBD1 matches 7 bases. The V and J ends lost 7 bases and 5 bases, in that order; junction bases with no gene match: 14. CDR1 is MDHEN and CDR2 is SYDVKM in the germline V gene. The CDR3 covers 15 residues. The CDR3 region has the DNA TGTGCCAGCATTAGTGCGAGGGGGCGATCCAACGAGCAGTACTTC. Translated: CASISARGRSNEQYF.

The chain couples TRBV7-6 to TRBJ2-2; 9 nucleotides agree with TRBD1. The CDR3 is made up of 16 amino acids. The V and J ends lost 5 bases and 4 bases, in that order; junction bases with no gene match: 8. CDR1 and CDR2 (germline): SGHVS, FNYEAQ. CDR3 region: CASSPEGQGSTGELFF. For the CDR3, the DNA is TGTGCCAGCAGCCCAGAGGGACAGGGCAGCACCGGGGAGCTGTTTTTT.

As DNA, the CDR3 is TGCGCCAGCAGCCAAGACGGTGGACACGACAAGAAGACCCAGTACTTC. Its protein is CASSQDGGHDKKTQYF. The chain carries TRBV4-3 and TRBJ2-5; perhaps TRBD1 as D (5 bases). The V end lost 0 bases, the J end lost 6 bases, and 17 bases lay between the germline ends. The length of the CDR3 is 16 residues. Per the germline V gene, CDR1 is LGHNA and CDR2 is YSLEER.

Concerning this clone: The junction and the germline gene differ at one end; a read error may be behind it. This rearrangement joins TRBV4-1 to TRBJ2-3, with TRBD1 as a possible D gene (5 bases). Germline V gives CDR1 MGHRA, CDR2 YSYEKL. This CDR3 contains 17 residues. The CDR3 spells CASSKEDIRPSTDTQYF. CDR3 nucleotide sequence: TGCGCCAGCAGCAAAGAGGACATCCGACCTAGCACAGATACGCAGTATTTT.

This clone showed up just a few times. The CDR3 loop is CASSGERLDYEQYF. Written as DNA, the CDR3 is TGTGCCAGCAGTGGGGAGCGGCTGGACTACGAGCAGTACTTC. J is TRBJ2-7 and V is TRBV6-1, with D possibly TRBD2 on 5 matching bases. Trimming left V 4 bases short and J 3 bases short, with 13 bases between. CDR1 is MNHNS and CDR2 is SASEGT in the germline V gene. The CDR3 extends over 14 amino acids.

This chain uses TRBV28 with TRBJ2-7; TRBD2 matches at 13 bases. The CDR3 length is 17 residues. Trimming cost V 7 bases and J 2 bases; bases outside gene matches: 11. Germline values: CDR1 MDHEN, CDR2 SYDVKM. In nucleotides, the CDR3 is TGTGCCAGCACCGGGAGGACTAGCGGGAGCGTCCCCTACGAGCAGTACTTC. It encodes CASTGRTSGSVPYEQYF.

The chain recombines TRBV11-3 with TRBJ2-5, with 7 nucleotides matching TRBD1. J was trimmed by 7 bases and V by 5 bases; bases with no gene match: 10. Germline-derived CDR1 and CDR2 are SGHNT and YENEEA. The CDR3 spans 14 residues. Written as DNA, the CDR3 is TGTGCCAGCAGCCTACAGGGGCCCGAGGGGACCCAGTACTTC. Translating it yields CASSLQGPEGTQYF.

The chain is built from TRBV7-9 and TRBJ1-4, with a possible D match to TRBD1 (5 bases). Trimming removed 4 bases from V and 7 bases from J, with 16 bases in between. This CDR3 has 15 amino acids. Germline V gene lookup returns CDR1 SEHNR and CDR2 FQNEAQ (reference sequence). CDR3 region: CASSSPKGRIEKLFF. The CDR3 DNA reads TGTGCCAGCAGCTCCCCGAAGGGGCGCATTGAAAAACTGTTTTTT. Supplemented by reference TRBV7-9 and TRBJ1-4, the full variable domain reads DTGVSQNPRHKITKRGQNVTFRCDPISEHNRLYWYRQTLGQGPEFLTYFQNEAQLEKSRLLSDRFSAERPKGSFSTLEIQRTEQGDSAMYLCASSSPKGRIEKLFFGSGTQLSVL.

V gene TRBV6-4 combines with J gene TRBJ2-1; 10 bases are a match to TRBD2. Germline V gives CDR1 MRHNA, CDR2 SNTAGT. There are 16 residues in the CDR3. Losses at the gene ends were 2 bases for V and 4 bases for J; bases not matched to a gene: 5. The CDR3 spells CASSDGEREGYNEQFF. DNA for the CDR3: TGTGCCAGCAGTGACGGGGAGCGGGAGGGTTACAATGAGCAGTTCTTC.

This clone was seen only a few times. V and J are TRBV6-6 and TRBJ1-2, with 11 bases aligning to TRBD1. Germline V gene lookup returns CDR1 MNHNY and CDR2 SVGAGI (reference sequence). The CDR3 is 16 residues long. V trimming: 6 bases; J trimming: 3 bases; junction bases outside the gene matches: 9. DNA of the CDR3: TGTGCCAGCAGCCCATCGGGACAGGGGGATGACTATGGCTACACCTTC. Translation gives CASSPSGQGDDYGYTF.

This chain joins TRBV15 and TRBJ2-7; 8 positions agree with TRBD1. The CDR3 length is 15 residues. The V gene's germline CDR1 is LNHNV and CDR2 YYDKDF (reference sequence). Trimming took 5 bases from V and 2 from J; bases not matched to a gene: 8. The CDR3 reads CATSPRTGKTYEQYF. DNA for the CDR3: TGTGCCACCAGCCCCCGGACAGGGAAAACCTACGAGCAGTACTTC. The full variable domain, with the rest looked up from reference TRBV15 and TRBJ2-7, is DAMVIQNPRYQVTQFGKPVTLSCSQTLNHNVMYWYQQKSSQAPKLLFHYYDKDFNNEADTPDNFQSRRPNTSFCFLDIRSPGLGDTAMYLCATSPRTGKTYEQYFGPGTRLTVT.

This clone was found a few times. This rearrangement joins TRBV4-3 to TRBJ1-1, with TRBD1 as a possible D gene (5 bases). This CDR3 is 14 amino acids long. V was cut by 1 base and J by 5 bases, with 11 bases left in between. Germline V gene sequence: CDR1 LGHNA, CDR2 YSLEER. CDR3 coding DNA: TGCGCCAGCAGCCAAGCGACAGTGGGGACTGAAGCTTTCTTT. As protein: CASSQATVGTEAFF.

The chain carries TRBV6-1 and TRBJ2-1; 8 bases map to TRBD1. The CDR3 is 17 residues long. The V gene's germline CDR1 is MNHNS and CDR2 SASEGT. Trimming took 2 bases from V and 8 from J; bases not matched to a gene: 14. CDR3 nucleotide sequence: TGTGCCAGCAGTGAAAGGGAGACAGGGGCTAGGTTCGATGAGCAGTTCTTC. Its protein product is CASSERETGARFDEQFF.

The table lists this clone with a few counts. The CDR3 sequence is CASSIVYPGNLGNTIYF. The CDR3 DNA follows: TGTGCCAGTAGTATAGTGTATCCAGGCAACCTTGGAAACACCATATATTTT. The chain employs TRBV19 and TRBJ1-3; D gene uncertain. This CDR3 contains 17 residues. CDR1 and CDR2 from the germline V gene are LNHDA and SQIVND (reference sequence). Trimming removed 1 base at V and 3 bases at J, with 16 bases between.